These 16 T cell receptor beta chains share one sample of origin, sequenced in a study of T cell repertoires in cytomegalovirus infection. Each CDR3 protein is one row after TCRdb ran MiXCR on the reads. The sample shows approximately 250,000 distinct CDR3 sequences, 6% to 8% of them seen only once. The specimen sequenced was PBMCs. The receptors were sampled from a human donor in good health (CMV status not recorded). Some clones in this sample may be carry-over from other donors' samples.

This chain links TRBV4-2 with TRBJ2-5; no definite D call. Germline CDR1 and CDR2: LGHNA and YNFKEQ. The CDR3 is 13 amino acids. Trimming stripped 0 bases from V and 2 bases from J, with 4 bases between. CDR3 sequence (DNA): TGTGCCAGCAGCCAAGACACTCAAGAGACCCAGTACTTC. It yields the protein CASSQDTQETQYF.

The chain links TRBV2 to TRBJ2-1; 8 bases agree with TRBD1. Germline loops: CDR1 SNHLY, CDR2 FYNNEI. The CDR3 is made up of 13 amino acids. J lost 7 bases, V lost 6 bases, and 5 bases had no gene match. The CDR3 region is CASSTDRENEQFF. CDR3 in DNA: TGTGCCAGCAGCACGGACAGGGAAAATGAGCAGTTCTTC.

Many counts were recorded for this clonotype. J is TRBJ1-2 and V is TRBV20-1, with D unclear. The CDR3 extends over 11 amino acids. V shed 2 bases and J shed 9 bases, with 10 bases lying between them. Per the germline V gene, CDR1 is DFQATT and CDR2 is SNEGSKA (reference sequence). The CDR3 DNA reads TGCAGTGCTAGACCCGTGGTGAGCTACACCTTC. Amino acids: CSARPVVSYTF.

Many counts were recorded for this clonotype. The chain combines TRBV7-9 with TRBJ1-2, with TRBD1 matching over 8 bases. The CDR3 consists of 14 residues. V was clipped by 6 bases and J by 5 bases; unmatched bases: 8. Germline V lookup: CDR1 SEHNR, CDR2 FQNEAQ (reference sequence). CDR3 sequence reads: CASRPTGEKYGYTF. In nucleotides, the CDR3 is TGTGCCAGCAGGCCGACAGGGGAGAAGTATGGCTACACCTTC.

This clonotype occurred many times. The CDR3 sequence: CASSPIPINQPQHF. CDR3 nucleotide sequence: TGTGCCAGCAGTCCTATCCCCATCAATCAGCCCCAGCATTTT. The chain has TRBV27 and TRBJ1-5; D not certain. The CDR3 totals 14 residues. Germline V gene data show CDR1 as MNHEY and CDR2 as SMNVEV (reference sequence). V dropped 5 bases and J dropped 3 bases, with 11 bases sitting between them.

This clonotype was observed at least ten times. CDR3 residues: CASSLRGFYEQYF. CDR3 in DNA: TGTGCCAGCAGCTTGCGGGGGTTCTACGAGCAGTACTTC. The genes are TRBV7-8 and TRBJ2-7; 7 nucleotides match TRBD2. Per the germline V gene, CDR1 is SGHVS and CDR2 is FQNEAQ. The CDR3 has 13 amino acids. The ends lost 3 bases at V and 3 bases at J; junction bases unmatched: 2.

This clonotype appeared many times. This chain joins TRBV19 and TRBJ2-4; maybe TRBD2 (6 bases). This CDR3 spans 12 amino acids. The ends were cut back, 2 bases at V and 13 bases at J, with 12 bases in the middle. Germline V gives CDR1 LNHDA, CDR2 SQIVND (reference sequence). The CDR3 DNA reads TGTGCCAGTAGTATATTGGGCGGGATACAGTACTTC. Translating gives CASSILGGIQYF. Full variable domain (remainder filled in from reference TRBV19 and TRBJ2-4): DGGITQSPKYLFRKEGQNVTLSCEQNLNHDAMYWYRQDPGQGLRLIYYSQIVNDFQKGDIAEGYSVSREKKESFPLTVTSAQKNPTAFYLCASSILGGIQYFGAGTRLSVL.

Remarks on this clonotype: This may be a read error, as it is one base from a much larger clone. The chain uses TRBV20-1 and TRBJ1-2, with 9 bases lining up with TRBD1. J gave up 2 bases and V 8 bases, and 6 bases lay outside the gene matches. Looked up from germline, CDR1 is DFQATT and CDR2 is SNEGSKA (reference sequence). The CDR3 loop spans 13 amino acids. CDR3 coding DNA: TGCAGTACCACACAGGGGGCGAACTATGGCTACACCTTC. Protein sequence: CSTTQGANYGYTF.

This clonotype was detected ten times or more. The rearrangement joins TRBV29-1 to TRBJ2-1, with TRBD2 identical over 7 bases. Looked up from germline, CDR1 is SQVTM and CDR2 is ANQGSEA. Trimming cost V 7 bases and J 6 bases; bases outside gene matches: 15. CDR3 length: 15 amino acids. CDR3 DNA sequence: TGCAGCGCCAGATGGGGGGGACGTCCCACCAATGAGCAGTTCTTC. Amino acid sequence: CSARWGGRPTNEQFF.

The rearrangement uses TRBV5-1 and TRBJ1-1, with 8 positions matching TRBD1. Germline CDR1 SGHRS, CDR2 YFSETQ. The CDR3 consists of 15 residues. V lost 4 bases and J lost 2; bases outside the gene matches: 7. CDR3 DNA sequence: TGCGCCAGCAGCCCGGGACAGGTGCTCAACACTGAAGCTTTCTTT. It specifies CASSPGQVLNTEAFF.

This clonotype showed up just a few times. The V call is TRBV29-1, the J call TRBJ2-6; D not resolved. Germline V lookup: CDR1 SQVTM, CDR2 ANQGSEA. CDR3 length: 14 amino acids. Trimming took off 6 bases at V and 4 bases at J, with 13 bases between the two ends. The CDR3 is CSVKGWRGANVLTF. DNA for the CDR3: TGCAGCGTAAAAGGGTGGAGAGGGGCCAACGTCCTGACTTTC.

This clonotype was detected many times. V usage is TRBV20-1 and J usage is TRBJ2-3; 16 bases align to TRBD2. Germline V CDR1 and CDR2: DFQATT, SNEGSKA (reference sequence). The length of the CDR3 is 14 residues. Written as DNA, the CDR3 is TGCAGGCCCGGGACTAGCGGGGGGGCCGATACGCAGTATTTT. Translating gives CRPGTSGGADTQYF.

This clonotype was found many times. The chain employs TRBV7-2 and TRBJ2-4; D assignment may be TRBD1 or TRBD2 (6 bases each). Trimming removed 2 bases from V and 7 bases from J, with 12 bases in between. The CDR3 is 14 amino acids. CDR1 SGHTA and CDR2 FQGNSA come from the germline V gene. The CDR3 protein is CASSLWGAGNIQYF. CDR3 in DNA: TGTGCCAGCAGCTTATGGGGGGCGGGGAACATTCAGTACTTC.

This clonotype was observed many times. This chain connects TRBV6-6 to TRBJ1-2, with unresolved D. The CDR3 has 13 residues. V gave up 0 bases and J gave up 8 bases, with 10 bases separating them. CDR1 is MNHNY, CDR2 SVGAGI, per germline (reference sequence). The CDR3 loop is CASSYSDPPGYTF. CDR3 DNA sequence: TGTGCCAGCAGTTACTCAGATCCGCCAGGCTACACCTTC.

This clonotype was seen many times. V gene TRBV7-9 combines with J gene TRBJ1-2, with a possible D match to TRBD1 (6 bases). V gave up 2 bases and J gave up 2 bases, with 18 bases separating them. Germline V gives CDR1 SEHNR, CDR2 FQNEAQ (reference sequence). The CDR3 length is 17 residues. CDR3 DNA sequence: TGTGCCAGCAGCTTAAGTCCGGACAGAGCCGTGAACTATGGCTACACCTTC. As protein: CASSLSPDRAVNYGYTF.

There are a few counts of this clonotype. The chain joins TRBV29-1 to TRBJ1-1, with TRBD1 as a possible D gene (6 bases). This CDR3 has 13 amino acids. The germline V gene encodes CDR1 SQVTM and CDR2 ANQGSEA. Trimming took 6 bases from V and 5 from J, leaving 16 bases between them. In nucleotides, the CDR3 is TGCAGCGTAGGCCACAGGGATGGGACTGAAGCTTTCTTT. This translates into CSVGHRDGTEAFF.